The subject of this entry is one T cell receptor (beta chain). The sample comes from a study of blood T cell repertoires in COVID-19. Overall study: Samples came from the United States, Italy and Spain, spanning acute and convalescent COVID-19.

The length of the CDR3 is 13 residues. Germline-derived CDR1 and CDR2 are MRHNA and SNTAGT. J gave up 7 bases and V 2 bases, and 1 base lay outside the gene matches. Study processing details: Reference gene primer amplification gave estimated nucleated cell counts. Here immunoSEQ multiplex PCR was the method, and the copy in TCRdb shows in-frame clones only, minus some. V and J calls and clone size are copied from that table; D and trimming were computed from the DNA. The sample yields more than 250,000 clones, 86% seen once. Cohorts were determined from participant-reported clinical history. The receptor was derived from a woman aged 18 to 35 who had recovered from COVID-19. Sequences were obtained from PBMCs or T cells enriched from blood (not recorded which). The chain uses TRBV6-4 and TRBJ1-5, with 8 bases lining up with TRBD1. The CDR3 sequence: CASSDGTGQPQHF. CDR3 nucleotide sequence: TGTGCCAGCAGTGACGGGACAGGACAGCCCCAGCATTTT.